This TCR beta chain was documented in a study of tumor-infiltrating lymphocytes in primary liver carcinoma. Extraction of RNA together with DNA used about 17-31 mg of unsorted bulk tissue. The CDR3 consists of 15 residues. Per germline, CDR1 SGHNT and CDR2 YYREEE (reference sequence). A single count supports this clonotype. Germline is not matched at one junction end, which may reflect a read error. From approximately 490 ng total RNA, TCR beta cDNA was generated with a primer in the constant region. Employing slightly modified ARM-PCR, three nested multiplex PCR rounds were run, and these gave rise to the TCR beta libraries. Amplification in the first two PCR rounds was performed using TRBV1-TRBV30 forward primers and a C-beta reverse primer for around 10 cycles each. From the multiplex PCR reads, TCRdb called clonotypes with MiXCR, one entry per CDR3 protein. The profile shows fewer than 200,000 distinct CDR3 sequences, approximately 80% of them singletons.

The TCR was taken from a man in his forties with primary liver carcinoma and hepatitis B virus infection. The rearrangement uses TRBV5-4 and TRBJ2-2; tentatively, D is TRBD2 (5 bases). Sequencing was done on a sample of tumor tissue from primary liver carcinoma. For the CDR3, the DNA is TGTGCCAGCAACTCACCCACCCAGGTCACCGGGGAGCTGCTTTTT. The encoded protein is CASNSPTQVTGELLF.